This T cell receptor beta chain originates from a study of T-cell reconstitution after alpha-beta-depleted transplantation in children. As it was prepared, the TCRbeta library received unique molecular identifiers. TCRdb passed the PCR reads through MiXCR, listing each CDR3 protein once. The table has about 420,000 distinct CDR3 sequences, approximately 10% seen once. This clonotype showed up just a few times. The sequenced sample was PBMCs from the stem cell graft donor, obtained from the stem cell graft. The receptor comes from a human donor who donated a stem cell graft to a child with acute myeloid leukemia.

CDR3 loop: CASTHSLAGANVLTF. In DNA form, the CDR3 reads TGTGCCAGCACCCACTCGCTTGCTGGGGCCAACGTCCTGACTTTC. V usage is TRBV7-2 and J usage is TRBJ2-6; D ambiguous. The CDR3 loop spans 15 amino acids. Deletions cut 7 bases from V and 2 bases from J, with 12 bases between. Germline V gene sequence: CDR1 SGHTA, CDR2 FQGNSA.